This TCR beta chain was obtained from a study of T cells in localized non-small cell lung cancer. The data were produced by immunoSEQ multiplex PCR, yet TCRdb's version contains in-frame clones alone and is incomplete. The sample records approximately 140,000 clones, roughly 90% being singletons. The CDR3 has 15 residues. Germline V CDR1 and CDR2: MNHNS, SASEGT. V shed 1 base and J shed 5 bases, with 14 bases lying between them. This material consisted of peripheral blood, taken before any cancer treatment. The source is an older female donor with stage I lung adenocarcinoma. V usage is TRBV6-1 and J usage is TRBJ1-2; D gene unclear. The CDR3 reads CASSEGLDFLYGYTF. The DNA of the CDR3 is TGTGCCAGCAGTGAAGGACTGGACTTCCTGTATGGCTACACCTTC.